Listed below are T cell receptor beta chains from one sample, sequenced in a study of technical replicates of blood from a few donors. Using immunoSEQ multiplex PCR, the repertoire was profiled, and TCRdb retains in-frame clones only, with some absent. This table holds 65,000 to 90,000 clones, over 90% found once. Sample: T cells isolated from PBMCs. Receptors were obtained from a human donor in good health. Both conserved end residues are part of each CDR3. The D gene is left open where the match is weak. Only part of the rows carry a size: once, few, many, or a class if the clone is expanded.

v_call: TRBV6-6; j_call: TRBJ1-4; clone_size: NA; d_call: NA; cdr3_aa: CASSYSTATNEKLFF; cdr3_nt: TGTGCCAGCAGTTACTCGACAGCAACTAATGAAAAACTGTTTTTT
v_call: TRBV15; j_call: TRBJ2-5; clone_size: NA; d_call: NA; cdr3_aa: CATSRDVEETQYF; cdr3_nt: TGTGCCACCAGCAGAGATGTAGAAGAGACCCAGTACTTC
v_call: TRBV28; j_call: TRBJ2-3; clone_size: NA; d_call: NA; cdr3_aa: CASSMLSTDTQYF; cdr3_nt: TGTGCCAGCAGCATGCTAAGCACAGATACGCAGTATTTT
v_call: TRBV14; j_call: TRBJ2-3; clone_size: NA; d_call: NA; cdr3_aa: CASSQTGYTDTQYF; cdr3_nt: TGTGCCAGCAGCCAAACCGGGTACACAGATACGCAGTATTTT
v_call: TRBV6-1; j_call: TRBJ2-5; clone_size: once; d_call: TRBD2; cdr3_aa: CASSLAGLQETQYF; cdr3_nt: TGTGCCAGCTCATTAGCGGGGCTCCAAGAGACCCAGTACTTC
v_call: TRBV10-2; j_call: TRBJ2-3; clone_size: NA; d_call: TRBD2; cdr3_aa: CATSTAGGVDTQYF; cdr3_nt: TGCGCCACATCGACGGCGGGAGGGGTAGATACGCAGTATTTT
v_call: TRBV5-1; j_call: TRBJ1-3; clone_size: NA; d_call: NA; cdr3_aa: CASSSPGEGNTIYF; cdr3_nt: TGCGCCAGCAGCTCTCCGGGAGAAGGAAACACCATATATTTT
v_call: TRBV11-3; j_call: TRBJ2-3; clone_size: NA; d_call: TRBD2; cdr3_aa: CASSLLAGVETDTQYF; cdr3_nt: TGTGCCAGCAGCTTACTAGCGGGAGTTGAGACAGATACGCAGTATTTT
v_call: TRBV5-4; j_call: TRBJ2-7; clone_size: NA; d_call: TRBD1; cdr3_aa: CASSRDRGLSYEQYF; cdr3_nt: TGTGCCAGCAGCAGGGACAGGGGCCTATCCTACGAGCAGTACTTC
v_call: TRBV30; j_call: TRBJ1-2; clone_size: NA; d_call: TRBD1; cdr3_aa: CAWRPGQGNYGYTF; cdr3_nt: TGTGCCTGGAGACCGGGACAGGGGAACTATGGCTACACCTTC
v_call: TRBV19; j_call: TRBJ2-7; clone_size: once; d_call: NA; cdr3_aa: CASSPWDKTYEQYF; cdr3_nt: TGTGCCAGTAGTCCTTGGGACAAGACCTACGAGCAGTACTTC
v_call: TRBV7-8; j_call: TRBJ2-7; clone_size: NA; d_call: TRBD2; cdr3_aa: CASSLDVSGNPYEQYF; cdr3_nt: TGTGCCAGCAGCTTAGATGTTAGCGGGAACCCCTACGAGCAGTACTTC
v_call: TRBV5-1; j_call: TRBJ2-1; clone_size: NA; d_call: TRBD1; cdr3_aa: CASNNRDRANNEQFF; cdr3_nt: TGCGCCAGCAATAACCGGGACAGGGCTAACAATGAGCAGTTCTTC
v_call: TRBV19; j_call: TRBJ2-6; clone_size: NA; d_call: NA; cdr3_aa: CATQVTGANVLTF; cdr3_nt: TGTGCCACCCAGGTAACTGGGGCCAACGTCCTGACTTTC
v_call: TRBV19; j_call: TRBJ2-2; clone_size: NA; d_call: NA; cdr3_aa: CASSTRGRAGELFF; cdr3_nt: TGTGCCAGTAGTACGAGGGGGAGAGCCGGGGAGCTGTTTTTT
v_call: TRBV19; j_call: TRBJ2-7; clone_size: NA; d_call: TRBD1; cdr3_aa: CASRRETGESYEQYF; cdr3_nt: TGTGCCAGTAGGAGAGAGACAGGGGAGTCCTACGAGCAGTACTTC
v_call: TRBV6-1; j_call: TRBJ2-7; clone_size: once; d_call: TRBD2; cdr3_aa: CASSDGSREVSYEQYF; cdr3_nt: TGTGCCAGCAGTGATGGGTCGCGGGAGGTCTCCTACGAGCAGTACTTC
v_call: TRBV2; j_call: TRBJ1-2; clone_size: NA; d_call: NA; cdr3_aa: CASSEDRTLNGYTF; cdr3_nt: TGTGCCAGCAGTGAAGATAGGACATTGAATGGCTACACCTTC
v_call: TRBV2; j_call: TRBJ2-1; clone_size: NA; d_call: NA; cdr3_aa: CASLVLSSSSYNEQFF; cdr3_nt: TGTGCCAGCCTAGTCCTAAGTTCTAGCTCCTACAATGAGCAGTTCTTC
v_call: TRBV12-2; j_call: TRBJ2-4; clone_size: few; d_call: NA; cdr3_aa: CASRLGGGQVYIQYF; cdr3_nt: TGTGCAAGTCGCTTAGGAGGGGGACAGGTCTATATTCAGTACTTC
v_call: TRBV2; j_call: TRBJ1-2; clone_size: NA; d_call: NA; cdr3_aa: CASRQAYGYTF; cdr3_nt: TGTGCCAGCAGACAGGCCTATGGCTACACCTTC
v_call: TRBV6-6; j_call: TRBJ2-5; clone_size: NA; d_call: TRBD1; cdr3_aa: CASRQGAETQYF; cdr3_nt: TGTGCCAGCAGGCAGGGGGCAGAGACCCAGTACTTC
v_call: TRBV7-6; j_call: TRBJ1-2; clone_size: NA; d_call: NA; cdr3_aa: CASTFIEAVVQGYTF; cdr3_nt: TGTGCCAGCACCTTCATAGAGGCAGTGGTTCAGGGCTACACCTTC
v_call: TRBV6-5; j_call: TRBJ2-3; clone_size: NA; d_call: TRBD1; cdr3_aa: CASKIQGTDTQYF; cdr3_nt: TGTGCCAGCAAGATACAGGGGACAGATACGCAGTATTTT
v_call: TRBV6-1; j_call: TRBJ2-7; clone_size: NA; d_call: NA; cdr3_aa: CASTETATYEQYF; cdr3_nt: TGTGCCAGCACGGAGACGGCTACCTACGAGCAGTACTTC
v_call: TRBV27; j_call: TRBJ2-1; clone_size: NA; d_call: NA; cdr3_aa: CASSLYWGHEQFF; cdr3_nt: TGTGCCAGCAGTTTATACTGGGGGCATGAGCAGTTCTTC
v_call: TRBV19; j_call: TRBJ1-1; clone_size: NA; d_call: NA; cdr3_aa: CASREQAGNTEAFF; cdr3_nt: TGTGCCAGTAGAGAGCAAGCGGGGAACACTGAAGCTTTCTTT
v_call: TRBV7-9; j_call: TRBJ2-1; clone_size: NA; d_call: NA; cdr3_aa: CASSSLASQSSYNEQFF; cdr3_nt: TGTGCCAGCAGCTCCTTAGCGAGTCAGAGCTCCTACAATGAGCAGTTCTTC
v_call: TRBV6-5; j_call: TRBJ2-3; clone_size: NA; d_call: NA; cdr3_aa: CASSRGGIGTDTQYF; cdr3_nt: TGTGCCAGCAGTAGAGGGGGAATTGGCACAGATACGCAGTATTTT
v_call: TRBV25-1; j_call: TRBJ1-2; clone_size: NA; d_call: NA; cdr3_aa: CASSEGEDYGYTF; cdr3_nt: TGTGCCAGCAGTGAAGGGGAGGACTATGGCTACACCTTC
v_call: TRBV6-1; j_call: TRBJ2-7; clone_size: NA; d_call: NA; cdr3_aa: CASSQPGAYEQYF; cdr3_nt: TGTGCCAGCAGTCAGCCAGGGGCCTACGAGCAGTACTTC
v_call: TRBV28; j_call: TRBJ2-1; clone_size: NA; d_call: NA; cdr3_aa: CASSLEYFNNEQFF; cdr3_nt: TGTGCCAGCAGTTTAGAGTATTTTAACAATGAGCAGTTCTTC
v_call: TRBV28; j_call: TRBJ1-5; clone_size: NA; d_call: NA; cdr3_aa: CASREGGQPQHF; cdr3_nt: TGTGCCAGCAGAGAAGGGGGACAGCCCCAGCATTTT
v_call: TRBV5-1; j_call: TRBJ1-1; clone_size: NA; d_call: NA; cdr3_aa: CASSRGANTEAFF; cdr3_nt: TGCGCCAGCAGCCGGGGGGCGAACACTGAAGCTTTCTTT